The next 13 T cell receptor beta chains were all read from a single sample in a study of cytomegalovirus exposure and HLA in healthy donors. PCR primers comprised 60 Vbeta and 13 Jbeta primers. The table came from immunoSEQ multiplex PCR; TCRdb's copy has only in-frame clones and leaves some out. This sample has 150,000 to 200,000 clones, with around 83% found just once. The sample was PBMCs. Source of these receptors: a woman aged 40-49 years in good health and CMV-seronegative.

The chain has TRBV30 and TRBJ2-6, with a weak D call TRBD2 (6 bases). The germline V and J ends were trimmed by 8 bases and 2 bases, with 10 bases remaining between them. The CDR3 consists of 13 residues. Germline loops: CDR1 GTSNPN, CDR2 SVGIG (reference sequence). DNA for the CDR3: TGTGCCCTACGGGGGACTGGGGCCAACGTCCTGACTTTC. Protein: CALRGTGANVLTF. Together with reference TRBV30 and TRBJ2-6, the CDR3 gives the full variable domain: SQTIHQWPATLVQPVGSPLSLECTVEGTSNPNLYWYRQAAGRGLQLLFYSVGIGQISSEVPQNLSASRPQDRQFILSSKKLLLSDSGFYLCALRGTGANVLTFGAGSRLTVL.

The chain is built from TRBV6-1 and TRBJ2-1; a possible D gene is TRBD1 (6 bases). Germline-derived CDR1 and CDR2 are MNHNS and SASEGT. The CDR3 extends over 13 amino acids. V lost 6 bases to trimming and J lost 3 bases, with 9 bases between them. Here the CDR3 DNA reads TGTGCCAGCAGACGACAGGTCTACAATGAGCAGTTCTTC. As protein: CASRRQVYNEQFF.

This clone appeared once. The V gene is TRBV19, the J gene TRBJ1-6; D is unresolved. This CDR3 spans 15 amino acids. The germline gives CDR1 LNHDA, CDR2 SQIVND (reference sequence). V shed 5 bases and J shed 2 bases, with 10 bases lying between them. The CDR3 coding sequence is TGTGCCAGTAGTGTGCCCTACGCCTATAATTCACCCCTCCACTTT. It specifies CASSVPYAYNSPLHF. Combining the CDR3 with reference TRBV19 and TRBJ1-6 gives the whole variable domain DGGITQSPKYLFRKEGQNVTLSCEQNLNHDAMYWYRQDPGQGLRLIYYSQIVNDFQKGDIAEGYSVSREKKESFPLTVTSAQKNPTAFYLCASSVPYAYNSPLHFGNGTRLTVT.

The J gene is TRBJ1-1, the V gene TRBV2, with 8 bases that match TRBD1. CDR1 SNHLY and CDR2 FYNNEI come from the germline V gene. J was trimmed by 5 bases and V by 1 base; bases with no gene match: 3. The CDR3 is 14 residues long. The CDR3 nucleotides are TGTGCCAGCAGTGAAGAACAGGGGGGGACTGAAGCTTTCTTT. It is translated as CASSEEQGGTEAFF.

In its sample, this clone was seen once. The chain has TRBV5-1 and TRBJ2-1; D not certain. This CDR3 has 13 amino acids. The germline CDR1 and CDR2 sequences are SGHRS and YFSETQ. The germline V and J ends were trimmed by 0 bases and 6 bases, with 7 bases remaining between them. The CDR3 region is CASSLGVGNEQFF. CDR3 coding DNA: TGCGCCAGCAGCTTGGGTGTCGGCAATGAGCAGTTCTTC.

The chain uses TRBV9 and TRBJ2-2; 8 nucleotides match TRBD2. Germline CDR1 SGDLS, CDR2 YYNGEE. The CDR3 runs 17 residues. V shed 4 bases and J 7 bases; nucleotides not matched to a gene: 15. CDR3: CASSPTLRGGGGGELFF. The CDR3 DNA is TGTGCCAGCAGCCCGACCCTTCGGGGGGGAGGTGGCGGGGAGCTGTTTTTT.

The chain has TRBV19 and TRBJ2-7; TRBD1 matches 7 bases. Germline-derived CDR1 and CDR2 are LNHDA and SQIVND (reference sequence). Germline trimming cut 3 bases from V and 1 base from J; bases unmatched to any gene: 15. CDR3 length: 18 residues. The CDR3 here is CASSIKVTGTVESYEQYF. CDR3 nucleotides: TGTGCCAGTAGTATTAAAGTGACCGGGACAGTAGAGTCCTACGAGCAGTACTTC.

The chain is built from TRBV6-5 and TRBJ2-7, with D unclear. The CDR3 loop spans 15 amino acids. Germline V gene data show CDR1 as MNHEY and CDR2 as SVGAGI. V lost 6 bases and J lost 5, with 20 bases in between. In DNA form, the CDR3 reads TGTGCCAGCAGAGCACTACATGTTTCGTTTAACGAGCAGTACTTC. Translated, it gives CASRALHVSFNEQYF.

CDR3 coding DNA: TGTGCCAGCAGCCTTCGACTAGCTAGCACAGATACGCAGTATTTT. Protein product: CASSLRLASTDTQYF. V and J are TRBV11-1 and TRBJ2-3; 7 bases agree with TRBD2. V shed 5 bases and J 0 bases; nucleotides not matched to a gene: 5. Germline CDR1 SGHAT, CDR2 FQDESV (reference sequence). This CDR3 spans 15 amino acids.

CDR3: CASSQDQGYEQYV. The CDR3 region has the DNA TGCGCCAGCAGCCAAGATCAGGGTTACGAGCAGTACGTC. This chain links TRBV4-1 with TRBJ2-7, with D maybe TRBD1 (5 bases). This CDR3 spans 13 amino acids. Trimming took 0 bases from V and 4 from J, leaving 7 bases between them. Germline loops: CDR1 MGHRA, CDR2 YSYEKL.

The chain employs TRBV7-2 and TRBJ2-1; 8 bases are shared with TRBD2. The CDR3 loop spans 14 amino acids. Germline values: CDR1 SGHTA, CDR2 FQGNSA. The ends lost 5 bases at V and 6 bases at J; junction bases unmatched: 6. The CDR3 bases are TGTGCCAGCAGCCTTCCCCGGGGGGGCAATGAGCAGTTCTTC. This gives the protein CASSLPRGGNEQFF.

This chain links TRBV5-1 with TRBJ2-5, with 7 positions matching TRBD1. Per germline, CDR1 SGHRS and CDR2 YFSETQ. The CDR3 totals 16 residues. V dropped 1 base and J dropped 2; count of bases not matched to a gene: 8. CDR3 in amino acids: CASSLSSTGVQETQYF. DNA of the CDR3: TGCGCCAGCAGCTTGTCTAGCACAGGGGTTCAAGAGACCCAGTACTTC.

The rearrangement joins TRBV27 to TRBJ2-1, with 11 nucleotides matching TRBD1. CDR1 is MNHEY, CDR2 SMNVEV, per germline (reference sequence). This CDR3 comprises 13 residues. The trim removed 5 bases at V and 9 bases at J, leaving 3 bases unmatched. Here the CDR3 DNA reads TGTGCCAGCAGTAGTGGGACAGGGGGTGAGCAGTTCTTC. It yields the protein CASSSGTGGEQFF.